One and the same sample provided the 10 T cell receptor beta chains below, sequenced in a study of T cells in Graves' hyperthyroidism and ophthalmopathy. The source material, RNA transcripts, was used to amplify TCR beta CDR3 regions. With the HTBI primer set, the TCR CDR3 went through a first round of RT-PCR. TCRdb analysed the multiplex PCR reads with MiXCR anew, one entry per CDR3 protein. The profile covers approximately 710,000 distinct CDR3 sequences, with 15% to 20% appearing a single time and roughly a sixth taken by the ten largest. The material sequenced was blood. These receptors came from a man aged 50-59 years with Graves' hyperthyroidism.

This clonotype was seen repeatedly, ten times or more. The V call is TRBV7-8, the J call TRBJ1-5; TRBD1 matches at 11 bases. The germline CDR1 and CDR2 sequences are SGHVS and FQNEAQ. The V and J ends lost 4 bases and 0 bases, in that order; junction bases with no gene match: 11. The CDR3 spans 19 residues. CDR3 sequence: CASSSTRDRGTYSNQPQHF. CDR3 DNA sequence: TGTGCCAGCAGCTCAACCCGGGACAGGGGGACATATAGCAATCAGCCCCAGCATTTT.

This clonotype was seen a handful of times. The chain links TRBV19 to TRBJ2-1, with TRBD2 matching 11 bases. The CDR3 runs to 15 residues. Trimming removed 4 bases from V and 8 bases from J; junction bases left unmatched: 7. Germline assignment: CDR1 LNHDA and CDR2 SQIVND (reference sequence). This CDR3 is CASSTTSGSFDEQFF. CDR3 bases: TGTGCCAGTAGTACTACTAGCGGGAGTTTCGATGAGCAGTTCTTC.

This clonotype was seen at least ten times. This chain connects TRBV7-2 to TRBJ2-2; 13 nucleotides line up with TRBD2. Germline CDR1 is SGHTA and CDR2 is FQGNSA. V was pared by 4 bases and J by 8 bases, with 10 bases of the junction left unmatched. The CDR3 is 17 residues long. The DNA for the CDR3 is TGTGCCAGCAGCTCCCTACTAGCGGGAGGGGGTAGGGGGGAGCTGTTTTTT. It specifies CASSSLLAGGGRGELFF.

At least ten counts were recorded for this clonotype. The chain employs TRBV12-3 or TRBV12-4 and TRBJ2-2; D is uncertain. Trimming cost V 6 bases and J 1 base, with 15 bases left between them. This CDR3 is built from 16 residues. CDR3 sequence (DNA): TGTGCCAGCAGCCCGCCCTACGCTCAGAACACCGGGGAGCTGTTTTTT. It translates to CASSPPYAQNTGELFF.

This clonotype was counted ten times or more. This chain links TRBV2 with TRBJ2-7; D is possibly TRBD2 (5 bases). Trimming shortened V by 4 bases and J by 3 bases, and 10 bases separated the two germline ends. CDR1 and CDR2 from the germline V gene are SNHLY and FYNNEI. There are 13 residues in the CDR3. CDR3 bases: TGTGCCAGCAGTGTCGAGGGCGGCTACGAGCAGTACTTC. It encodes CASSVEGGYEQYF.

This clonotype showed up many times. The chain links TRBV28 to TRBJ2-1, with 7 bases that match TRBD2. With V trimmed by 7 bases and J by 0 bases, 6 bases remained unmatched. The CDR3 has 15 amino acids. The germline V gene has CDR1 MDHEN and CDR2 SYDVKM. CDR3 loop: CASTPGGGSYNEQFF. DNA of the CDR3: TGTGCCAGCACCCCCGGCGGGGGCTCCTACAATGAGCAGTTCTTC.

Concerning this clonotype itself: Just one base apart from a much larger clone, this may be a read error. V and J are TRBV9 and TRBJ2-3; 7 bases are a match to TRBD2. Looked up from germline, CDR1 is SGDLS and CDR2 is YYNGEE. The CDR3 is made up of 17 amino acids. The CDR3: CASSEMGGRHGTDPQYF. The CDR3 coding sequence is TGTGCCAGCAGTGAGATGGGCGGGAGACACGGCACAGATCCGCAGTATTTT. The full variable domain, rest sourced from reference TRBV9 and TRBJ2-3, is DSGVTQTPKHLITATGQRVTLRCSPRSGDLSVYWYQQSLDQGLQFLIQYYNGEERAKGNILERFSAQQFPDLHSELNLSSLELGDSALYFCASSEMGGRHGTDPQYFGPGTRLTVL.

This clonotype appeared many times. The rearrangement joins TRBV11-2 to TRBJ1-6, with D possibly being TRBD1 (5 bases). CDR1 and CDR2 (germline): SGHAT, FQNNGV. V dropped 6 bases and J dropped 6 bases, with 12 bases sitting between them. This CDR3 is built from 14 residues. The CDR3 coding sequence is TGTGCCAGCAGACAGGTTGGGGCTAATTCACCCCTCCACTTT. Translating gives CASRQVGANSPLHF. Full variable domain (outside the CDR3, taken from reference TRBV11-2 and TRBJ1-6): EAGVAQSPRYKIIEKRQSVAFWCNPISGHATLYWYQQILGQGPKLLIQFQNNGVVDDSQLPKDRFSAERLKGVDSTLKIQPAKLEDSAVYLCASRQVGANSPLHFGNGTRLTVT.

The chain combines TRBV18 with TRBJ1-3; D not certain. The V end lost 3 bases, the J end lost 0 bases, and 9 bases lay between the germline ends. Germline-derived CDR1 and CDR2 are KGHSH and LQKENI. The CDR3 extends over 15 amino acids. The CDR3 coding sequence is TGTGCCAGCTCACCTTCGACGGACTCTGGAAACACCATATATTTT. Translating gives CASSPSTDSGNTIYF.

CDR3 in amino acids: CSARSLASAGTDTQYF. The CDR3 DNA follows: TGCAGTGCTAGATCCCTGGCTAGCGCAGGCACAGATACGCAGTATTTT. This chain uses TRBV20-1 with TRBJ2-3; D might be TRBD2 (6 bases). Trimming left V 2 bases short and J 1 base short, with 16 bases between. Germline V lookup: CDR1 DFQATT, CDR2 SNEGSKA (reference sequence). The CDR3 consists of 16 residues.